The entry that follows covers one TCR beta chain sequence. This specimen belongs to a study of patients and donors after allogeneic stem cell transplantation. The CDR3 has 15 amino acids. Germline V CDR1 and CDR2: SGHTA, FQGTGA. J was trimmed by 0 bases and V by 5 bases; bases with no gene match: 6. TCRdb recomputed calls from the RT-PCR reads with MiXCR, one row per CDR3 protein. The data show about a million distinct CDR3 sequences, with approximately 19% seen just once and 5% to 6.5% held by the top ten. V usage is TRBV7-3 and J usage is TRBJ1-1; 7 nucleotides match TRBD1. The sequencing input was blood, either unsorted or a sorted T cell fraction (not recorded which). This sequence originates from a human donor who was either an allogeneic HSCT recipient or a stem cell or donor lymphocyte infusion donor (not recorded which). It is not recorded whose cells these are; they may come from a transplant donor. The CDR3 here is CASSEAGTVNTEAFF. CDR3 in DNA: TGTGCCAGCAGCGAAGCCGGGACAGTGAACACTGAAGCTTTCTTT.